This entry concerns a single T cell receptor beta chain. Per germline, CDR1 GTSNPN and CDR2 SVGIG (reference sequence). Trimming shortened V by 2 bases and J by 4 bases, and 6 bases separated the two germline ends. The CDR3 covers 12 residues. The source of the sample is a study of shared clonotypes between healthy human individuals. Subsets obtained from CD4+ cells comprised CD45RA+ naive and CD45RA-negative memory cells. Around 30,000 T cell genomes, or 200 to 250 ng DNA, went into the sorted-subset replicate PCRs. Some clones are missing from TCRdb's copy, which holds only in-frame ones; the method was immunoSEQ multiplex PCR. The table shows 1,100,000 or so clones, with roughly 74% occurring only once.

The clonotype comes from a man aged 18 to 30 in good health. Some clones in this sample may be carry-over from other donors' samples. The chain couples TRBV30 to TRBJ1-3; D gene ambiguous. Sequenced: memory CD4+ T cells from PBMCs. The subset was: CD45RA-negative fraction. CDR3 DNA: TGTGCCTGGAGTTCCAGAGGAAACACCATATATTTT. This translates into CAWSSRGNTIYF.